These 7 T cell receptor beta chains were all obtained from the same sample, sequenced in a study of human T cells and chemical hapten exposure. TCRdb re-derived calls from the RACE reads in MiXCR, one entry per CDR3 protein. Of 30,000 or so distinct CDR3 sequences listed, approximately 7.4% are singletons. This sample's time point: healthy volunteer bleed at 2 weeks. The starting material, unfractionated whole blood, was used for total RNA extraction. The specimen sequenced was whole blood. These receptors originate from a human donor in good health. Some clones in this sample may be carry-over from other donors' samples.

This clonotype has more than one count but fewer than ten. The chain uses TRBV7-2 and TRBJ2-3; 7 nucleotides agree with TRBD2. The ends lost 5 bases at V and 1 base at J; junction bases unmatched: 12. This CDR3 has 17 amino acids. CDR1 is SGHTA and CDR2 is FQGNSA in the germline V gene. CDR3 bases: TGTGCCAGCAGCCCCCCCCTGAGCGGGGCACGCACAGATACGCAGTATTTT. Translated: CASSPPLSGARTDTQYF.

This clonotype was counted at least ten times. The chain links TRBV18 to TRBJ2-7, with 10 bases identical to TRBD1. The germline V gene has CDR1 KGHSH and CDR2 LQKENI. V trimming: 3 bases; J trimming: 5 bases; junction bases outside the gene matches: 1. The CDR3 is 13 residues long. The CDR3: CASSPGQGNEQYF. For the CDR3, the DNA is TGTGCCAGCTCACCGGGACAGGGGAACGAGCAGTACTTC.

This chain connects TRBV20-1 to TRBJ2-1; TRBD2 agrees at 9 bases. CDR1 DFQATT and CDR2 SNEGSKA come from the germline V gene (reference sequence). The V segment lost 2 bases and the J segment 9 bases; nucleotides outside the gene matches: 8. This CDR3 comprises 14 residues. In nucleotides, the CDR3 is TGCAGTGCTAGACAACTGACTAGCGGAGTTGAGCAGTTCTTC. This translates into CSARQLTSGVEQFF.

V usage is TRBV6-1 and J usage is TRBJ1-4; D is uncertain. The CDR3 is 16 amino acids. The V end was cut by 0 bases, the J end by 2 bases, with 10 bases between. Looked up from germline, CDR1 is MNHNS and CDR2 is SASEGT. The CDR3 reads CASSEARLRTNEKLFF. CDR3 bases: TGTGCCAGCAGTGAAGCGCGACTTAGGACTAATGAAAAACTGTTTTTT.

This chain uses TRBV7-9 with TRBJ1-1, with 8 bases lining up with TRBD1. The V and J ends lost 6 bases and 3 bases, in that order; junction bases with no gene match: 6. The CDR3 loop spans 14 amino acids. Germline V CDR1 and CDR2: SEHNR, FQNEAQ (reference sequence). CDR3: CASRPGGGYTEAFF. The CDR3 DNA sequence: TGTGCCAGCAGGCCAGGGGGCGGATACACTGAAGCTTTCTTT.

This clonotype was seen more than once but under ten times. V and J are TRBV10-3 and TRBJ2-7, with a tentative D call TRBD2 (5 bases). The CDR3 is 14 residues long. Germline-derived CDR1 and CDR2 are ENHRY and SYGVKD. V gave up 5 bases and J gave up 2 bases, with 13 bases separating them. The DNA of the CDR3 is TGTGCCATCAGTCCAACTAGTAACCCCTACGAGCAGTACTTC. This sequence encodes CAISPTSNPYEQYF.

This clonotype came up many times. This rearrangement joins TRBV6-6 to TRBJ1-5; D not certain. Trimming stripped 6 bases from V and 4 bases from J, with 7 bases between. This CDR3 contains 12 residues. Looked up from germline, CDR1 is MNHNY and CDR2 is SVGAGI (reference sequence). The CDR3 region has the DNA TGTGCCAGCAGCCAATGGAATCAGCCCCAGCATTTT. Amino acids: CASSQWNQPQHF.